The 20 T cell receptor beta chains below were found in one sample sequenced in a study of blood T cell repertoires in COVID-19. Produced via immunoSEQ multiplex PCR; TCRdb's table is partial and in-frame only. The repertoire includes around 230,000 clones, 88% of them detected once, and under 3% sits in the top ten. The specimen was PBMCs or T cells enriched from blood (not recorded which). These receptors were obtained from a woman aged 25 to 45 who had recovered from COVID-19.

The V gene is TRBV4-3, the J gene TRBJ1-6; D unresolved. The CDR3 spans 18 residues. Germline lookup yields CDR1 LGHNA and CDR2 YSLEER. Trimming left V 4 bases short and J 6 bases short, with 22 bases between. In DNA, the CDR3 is TGCGCCAGCAGCCCCAAAGTGGCAGGCGAGGGAGGTAATTCACCCCTCCACTTT. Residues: CASSPKVAGEGGNSPLHF.

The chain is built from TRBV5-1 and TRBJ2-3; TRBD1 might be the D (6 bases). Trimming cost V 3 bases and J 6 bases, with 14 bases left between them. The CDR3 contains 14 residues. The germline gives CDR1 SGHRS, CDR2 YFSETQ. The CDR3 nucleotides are TGCGCCAGCAGCTCGCAGGGGTTTGGGGATACGCAGTATTTT. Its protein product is CASSSQGFGDTQYF.

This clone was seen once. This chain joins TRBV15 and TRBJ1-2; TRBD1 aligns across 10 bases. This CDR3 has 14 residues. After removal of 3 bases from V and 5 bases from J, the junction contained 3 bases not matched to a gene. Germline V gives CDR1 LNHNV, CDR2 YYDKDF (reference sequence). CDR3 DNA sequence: TGTGCCACCAGCAGGGGGACAGGGGTTTATGGCTACACCTTC. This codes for CATSRGTGVYGYTF.

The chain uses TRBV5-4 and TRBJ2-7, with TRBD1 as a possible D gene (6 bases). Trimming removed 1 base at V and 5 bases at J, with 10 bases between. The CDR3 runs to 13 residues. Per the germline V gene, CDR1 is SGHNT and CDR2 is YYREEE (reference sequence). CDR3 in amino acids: CASSLKGENEQYF. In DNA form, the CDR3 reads TGTGCCAGCAGCTTGAAGGGGGAGAACGAGCAGTACTTC.

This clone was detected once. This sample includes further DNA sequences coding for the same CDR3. CDR3 nucleotide sequence: TGTGCCAGCAGTTTAACGGGGGGTCAGCCCCAGCATTTT. It translates to CASSLTGGQPQHF. The chain joins TRBV12-3 or TRBV12-4 to TRBJ1-5; the D gene is possibly TRBD1 (5 bases). The CDR3 loop spans 13 amino acids. The V end was cut by 2 bases, the J end by 6 bases, with 8 bases between.

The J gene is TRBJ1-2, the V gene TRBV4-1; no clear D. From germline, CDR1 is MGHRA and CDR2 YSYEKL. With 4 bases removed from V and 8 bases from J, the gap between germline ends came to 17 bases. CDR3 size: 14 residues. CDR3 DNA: TGCGCCAGCAGCCTCCAACCCACCGGAGGAGGCTACACCTTC. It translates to CASSLQPTGGGYTF.

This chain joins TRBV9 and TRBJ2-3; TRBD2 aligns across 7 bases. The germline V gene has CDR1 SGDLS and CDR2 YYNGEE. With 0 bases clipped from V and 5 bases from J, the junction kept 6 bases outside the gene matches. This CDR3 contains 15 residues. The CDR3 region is CASSVVIAGIDTQYF. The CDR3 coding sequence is TGTGCCAGCAGCGTAGTAATAGCGGGCATAGATACGCAGTATTTT.

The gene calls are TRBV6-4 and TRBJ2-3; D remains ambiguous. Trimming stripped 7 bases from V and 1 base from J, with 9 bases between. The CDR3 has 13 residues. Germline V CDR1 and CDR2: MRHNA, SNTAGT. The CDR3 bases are TGTGCCAGCAAAGAATCGGGCACAGATACGCAGTATTTT. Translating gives CASKESGTDTQYF.

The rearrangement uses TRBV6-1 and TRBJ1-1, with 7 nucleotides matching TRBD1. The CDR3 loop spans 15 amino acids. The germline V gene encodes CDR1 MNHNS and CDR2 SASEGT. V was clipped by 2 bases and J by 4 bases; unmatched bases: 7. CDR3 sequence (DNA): TGTGCCAGCAGTGAAAAGACAGGGCGTCCCACTGAAGCTTTCTTT. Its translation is CASSEKTGRPTEAFF.

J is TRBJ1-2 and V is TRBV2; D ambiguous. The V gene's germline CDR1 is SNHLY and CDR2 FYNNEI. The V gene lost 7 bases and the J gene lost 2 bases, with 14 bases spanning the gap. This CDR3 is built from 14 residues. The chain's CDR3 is CASKLNDINYGYTF. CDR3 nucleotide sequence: TGTGCCAGCAAACTCAACGACATCAACTATGGCTACACCTTC.

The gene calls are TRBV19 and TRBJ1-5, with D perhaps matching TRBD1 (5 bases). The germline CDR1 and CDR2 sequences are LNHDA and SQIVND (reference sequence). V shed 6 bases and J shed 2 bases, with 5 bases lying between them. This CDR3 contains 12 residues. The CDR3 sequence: CASSRGNQPQHF. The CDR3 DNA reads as TGTGCCAGTAGCAGGGGCAATCAGCCCCAGCATTTT.

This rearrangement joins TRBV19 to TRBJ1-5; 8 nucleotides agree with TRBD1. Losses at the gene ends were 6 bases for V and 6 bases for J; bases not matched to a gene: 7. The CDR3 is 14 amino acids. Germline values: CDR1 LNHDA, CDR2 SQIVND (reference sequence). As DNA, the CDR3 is TGTGCCAGTAGGCTAACAGGGGGGGGTCAGCCCCAGCATTTT. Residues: CASRLTGGGQPQHF.

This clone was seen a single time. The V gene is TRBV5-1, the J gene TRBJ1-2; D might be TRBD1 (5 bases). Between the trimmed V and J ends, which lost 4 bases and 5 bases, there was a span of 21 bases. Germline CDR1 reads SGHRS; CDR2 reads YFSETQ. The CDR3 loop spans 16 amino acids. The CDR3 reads CASSPQTDNSLYGYTF. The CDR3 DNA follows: TGCGCCAGCAGCCCCCAGACAGACAACTCCCTTTATGGCTACACCTTC.

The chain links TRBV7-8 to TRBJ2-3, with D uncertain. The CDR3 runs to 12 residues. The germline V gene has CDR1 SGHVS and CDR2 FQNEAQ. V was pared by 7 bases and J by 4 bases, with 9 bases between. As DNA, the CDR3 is TGTGCCAGCACCCAAGACTCAGATACGCAGTATTTT. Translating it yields CASTQDSDTQYF.

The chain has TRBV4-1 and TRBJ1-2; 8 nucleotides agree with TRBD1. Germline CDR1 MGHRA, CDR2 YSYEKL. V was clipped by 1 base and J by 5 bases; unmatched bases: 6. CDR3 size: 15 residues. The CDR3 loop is CASSQATGDQYGYTF. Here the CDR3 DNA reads TGCGCCAGCAGCCAAGCGACAGGGGATCAGTATGGCTACACCTTC.

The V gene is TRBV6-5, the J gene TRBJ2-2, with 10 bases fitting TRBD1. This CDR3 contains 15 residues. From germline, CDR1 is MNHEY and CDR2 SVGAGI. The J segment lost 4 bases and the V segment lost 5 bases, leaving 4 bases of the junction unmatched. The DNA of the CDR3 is TGTGCCAGCAGTCGACAGGGGGCCGGCACCGGGGAGCTGTTTTTT. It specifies CASSRQGAGTGELFF.

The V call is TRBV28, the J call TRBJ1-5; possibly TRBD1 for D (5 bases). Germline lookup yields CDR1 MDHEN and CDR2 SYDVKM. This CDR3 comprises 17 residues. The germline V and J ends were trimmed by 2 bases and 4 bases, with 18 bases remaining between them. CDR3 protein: CASSLRSLRQSNQPQHF. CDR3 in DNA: TGTGCCAGCAGTTTACGAAGTCTTCGACAGTCTAATCAGCCCCAGCATTTT.

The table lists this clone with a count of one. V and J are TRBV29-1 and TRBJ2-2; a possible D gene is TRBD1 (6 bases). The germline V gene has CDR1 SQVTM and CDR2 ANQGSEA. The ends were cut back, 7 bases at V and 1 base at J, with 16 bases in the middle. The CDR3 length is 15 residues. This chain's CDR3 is CSGSRGRLNTGELFF. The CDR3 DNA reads TGCAGCGGATCCAGGGGCAGGCTGAACACCGGGGAGCTGTTTTTT.

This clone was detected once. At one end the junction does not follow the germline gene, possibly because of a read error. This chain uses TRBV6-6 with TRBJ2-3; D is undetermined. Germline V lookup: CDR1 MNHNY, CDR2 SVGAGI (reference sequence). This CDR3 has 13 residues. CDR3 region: CASSYVSKDTQYF. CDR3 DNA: TGTGCCAGCAGTTACGTTAGCAAAGATACGCAGTATTTT.

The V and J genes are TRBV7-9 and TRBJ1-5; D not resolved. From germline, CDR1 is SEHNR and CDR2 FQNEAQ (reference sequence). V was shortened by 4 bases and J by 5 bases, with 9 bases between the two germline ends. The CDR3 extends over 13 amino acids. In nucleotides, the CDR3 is TGTGCCAGCAGCTCCGACAACTATCAGCCCCAGCATTTT. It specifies CASSSDNYQPQHF.